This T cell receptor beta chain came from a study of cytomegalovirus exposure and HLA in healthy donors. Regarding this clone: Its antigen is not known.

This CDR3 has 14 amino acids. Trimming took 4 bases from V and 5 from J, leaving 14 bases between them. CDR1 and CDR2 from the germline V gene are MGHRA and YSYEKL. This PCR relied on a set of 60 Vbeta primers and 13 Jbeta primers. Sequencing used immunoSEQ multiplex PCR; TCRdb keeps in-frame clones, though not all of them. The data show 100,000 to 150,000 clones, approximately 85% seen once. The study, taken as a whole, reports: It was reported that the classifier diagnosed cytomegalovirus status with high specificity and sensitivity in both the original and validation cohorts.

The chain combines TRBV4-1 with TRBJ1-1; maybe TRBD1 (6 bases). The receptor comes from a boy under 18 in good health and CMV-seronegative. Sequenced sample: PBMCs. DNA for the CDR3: TGCGCCAGCAGCCCCATCAGGGGTGGAACTGAAGCTTTCTTT. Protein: CASSPIRGGTEAFF.